The 14 T cell receptor beta chains below were found in one sample sequenced in a study of CD8 T cells in ankylosing spondylitis. TCRdb reanalysed the 5' RACE reads using MiXCR and keeps one entry per CDR3 protein. Of about 250,000 distinct CDR3 sequences in the sample, under 35% were seen once. The specimen was blood, either unsorted or a sorted T cell fraction (not recorded which). The source of these receptors is a male donor with ankylosing spondylitis or in good health (not recorded which).

This clonotype appeared a few times. The DNA of the CDR3 is TGTGCCAGTAGTATACAAGGACGGACTGAGCAGTTCTTC. Translating gives CASSIQGRTEQFF. This chain uses TRBV19 with TRBJ2-1; D uncertain. The CDR3 extends over 13 amino acids. The ends were cut back, 2 bases at V and 9 bases at J, with 11 bases in the middle. Germline V gene data show CDR1 as LNHDA and CDR2 as SQIVND (reference sequence).

The chain couples TRBV7-2 to TRBJ2-5; D is unclear. This CDR3 contains 14 residues. Germline CDR1 and CDR2: SGHTA and FQGNSA. Trimming stripped 4 bases from V and 0 bases from J, with 9 bases between. Here the CDR3 reads CASSSLGYQETQYF. CDR3 nucleotides: TGTGCCAGCAGCTCCCTGGGGTACCAAGAGACCCAGTACTTC.

The J gene is TRBJ2-4, the V gene TRBV5-1, with 9 bases identical to TRBD1. Germline CDR1 SGHRS, CDR2 YFSETQ. V lost 4 bases and J lost 4; bases outside the gene matches: 3. The CDR3 runs 14 residues. For the CDR3, the DNA is TGCGCCAGCAGCCGGGGACAGGGAAAAAACATTCAGTACTTC. Translating it yields CASSRGQGKNIQYF. Combining the CDR3 with reference TRBV5-1 and TRBJ2-4 gives the whole variable domain KAGVTQTPRYLIKTRGQQVTLSCSPISGHRSVSWYQQTPGQGLQFLFEYFSETQRNKGNFPGRFSGRQFSNSRSEMNVSTLELGDSALYLCASSRGQGKNIQYFGAGTRLSVL.

This clonotype was counted at least ten times. The V call is TRBV20-1, the J call TRBJ2-2; 8 nucleotides match TRBD2. This CDR3 has 15 amino acids. The V gene's germline CDR1 is DFQATT and CDR2 SNEGSKA (reference sequence). Trimming took 5 bases from V and 5 from J; bases not matched to a gene: 10. CDR3 residues: CSAHSGVIETGELFF. The CDR3 nucleotides are TGCAGTGCTCATAGCGGGGTAATTGAGACCGGGGAGCTGTTTTTT.

This chain joins TRBV12-3 or TRBV12-4 and TRBJ1-1; D gene ambiguous. The CDR3 is made up of 13 amino acids. V was cut by 3 bases and J by 6 bases, with 11 bases left in between. This chain's CDR3 is CASSFRGRAEAFF. The CDR3 DNA reads TGTGCCAGCAGTTTCAGAGGGAGGGCTGAAGCTTTCTTT.

In its sample, this clonotype was seen a few times. The chain recombines TRBV20-1 with TRBJ1-1, with TRBD1 matching 7 bases. V lost 3 bases and J lost 1; bases outside the gene matches: 5. Germline V gene sequence: CDR1 DFQATT, CDR2 SNEGSKA (reference sequence). The CDR3 extends over 14 amino acids. The CDR3 DNA is TGCAGTGCTAGTCCCGGGACAGAGAACACTGAAGCTTTCTTT. Translated: CSASPGTENTEAFF.

The chain carries TRBV18 and TRBJ2-1, with D perhaps matching TRBD2 (6 bases). This CDR3 region has 16 residues. Germline loops: CDR1 KGHSH, CDR2 LQKENI. V was shortened by 1 base and J by 9 bases, with 19 bases between the two germline ends. The CDR3 sequence: CASSPRLGGAVSEQFF. CDR3 bases: TGTGCCAGCTCACCACGGCTCGGGGGAGCAGTAAGTGAGCAGTTCTTC.

This clonotype has only a few counts. The chain has TRBV10-3 and TRBJ1-2; 8 bases are shared with TRBD1. CDR1 is ENHRY and CDR2 is SYGVKD in the germline V gene. The V segment lost 7 bases and the J segment 0 bases; nucleotides outside the gene matches: 4. The CDR3 is 14 amino acids. CDR3 sequence: CAITPQGANYGYTF. DNA of the CDR3: TGTGCCATCACCCCACAGGGGGCTAACTATGGCTACACCTTC.

This clonotype was seen a handful of times. This sequence joins TRBV29-1 and TRBJ2-1, with D tentatively TRBD1 (9 bases). Germline CDR1 reads SQVTM; CDR2 reads ANQGSEA. The CDR3 has 14 residues. V was trimmed by 6 bases and J by 4 bases, leaving 16 bases between them. CDR3 sequence: CSVGRGTGYNEQFF. The CDR3 DNA sequence: TGCAGCGTCGGGAGGGGGACAGGGTACAATGAGCAGTTCTTC.

This rearrangement joins TRBV6-5 to TRBJ1-5; no definite D call. This CDR3 spans 14 amino acids. Trimming removed 2 bases from V and 2 bases from J, with 7 bases in between. Germline-derived CDR1 and CDR2 are MNHEY and SVGAGI. Written as DNA, the CDR3 is TGTGCCAGCAGTTACAGGGCTGGCAATCAGCCCCAGCATTTT. Residues: CASSYRAGNQPQHF.

The V call is TRBV12-3 or TRBV12-4, the J call TRBJ1-1; D call uncertain. V was pared by 6 bases and J by 3 bases, with 11 bases between. The CDR3 totals 13 residues. Written as DNA, the CDR3 is TGTGCCAGCAGAGCACACGGGGACACTGAAGCTTTCTTT. This gives the protein CASRAHGDTEAFF.

The chain combines TRBV7-9 with TRBJ2-7; 10 bases agree with TRBD1. Germline trimming cut 4 bases from V and 4 bases from J; bases unmatched to any gene: 4. In germline, CDR1 is SEHNR, CDR2 FQNEAQ (reference sequence). This CDR3 is built from 14 residues. CDR3 sequence reads: CASSSPGQGYEQYF. In nucleotides, the CDR3 is TGTGCCAGCAGCTCCCCGGGACAGGGGTACGAGCAGTACTTC.

This chain uses TRBV7-2 with TRBJ1-1; D not certain. This CDR3 spans 13 amino acids. The V end lost 2 bases, the J end lost 1 base, and 5 bases lay between the germline ends. Looked up from germline, CDR1 is SGHTA and CDR2 is FQGNSA. As DNA, the CDR3 is TGTGCCAGCAGCTTACACTCGAACACTGAAGCTTTCTTT. Residues: CASSLHSNTEAFF. The complete variable domain, with remaining parts taken from reference TRBV7-2 and TRBJ1-1, reads GAGVSQSPSNKVTEKGKDVELRCDPISGHTALYWYRQSLGQGLEFLIYFQGNSAPDKSGLPSDRFSAERTGGSVSTLTIQRTQQEDSAVYLCASSLHSNTEAFFGQGTRLTVV.

Only a few counts were recorded for this clonotype. The rearrangement joins TRBV20-1 to TRBJ1-2; perhaps TRBD1 as D (6 bases). CDR3 length: 12 residues. The V and J ends lost 5 bases and 8 bases respectively, with 15 bases between them. Germline values: CDR1 DFQATT, CDR2 SNEGSKA (reference sequence). The CDR3 bases are TGCAGTGCTCCTGGACAGTGGGAGGGCTACACCTTC. Protein: CSAPGQWEGYTF.